This record concerns one T cell receptor beta chain sequence. The CDR3 consists of 17 residues. V lost 0 bases, J lost 0 bases, and 12 bases lay in between. Germline-derived CDR1 and CDR2 are SGHTA and FQGNSA. This specimen belongs to a study of blood T cell repertoires in COVID-19. Study context: COVID-19 samples, acute and convalescent, were from the United States, Italy and Spain. In each case, the material was cDNA or gDNA derived from T cells, B-cell-depleted T cells, or PBMCs.

In the authors' workflow: Reference gene primers were amplified, and this amplification served to estimate nucleated cell counts. The repertoire was sequenced with immunoSEQ multiplex PCR; TCRdb's copy has only in-frame clones and lacks some. Clone size and V and J calls were adopted from that table, with D and trimming inferred from the DNA. The data show 75,000 to 95,000 clones, roughly 88% seen once. The clonotype was recovered from a man between 60 and 75 years old with acute or convalescent COVID-19. The sample comprised peripheral blood. The chain employs TRBV7-2 and TRBJ1-5; no clear D. CDR3 nucleotides: TGTGCCAGCAGCTTAGCCCACTTTAGTTATAGCAATCAGCCCCAGCATTTT. It yields the protein CASSLAHFSYSNQPQHF.